This TCR beta chain comes out of a study of human T cells and chemical hapten exposure. Whole-study context: Read at 6 days, the patch tests placed 0.01% DPC on the upper back. Study-level results: Expanded TCR sets contained significantly more large CDR3 similarity clusters than controls.

Time point denoted: pre-sensitization, week 0. Regarding treatment: therapeutic diphenylcyclopropenone sensitization with weekly scalp DPC. Venepuncture was done earlier than the placement of each patch test. TCRdb recomputed calls from the RACE reads with MiXCR, one row per CDR3 protein. Of roughly 380,000 distinct CDR3 sequences listed, 5.1% are singletons. This clonotype has ten or more counts. Its antigen is as yet unknown. Germline lookup yields CDR1 SQVTM and CDR2 ANQGSEA. The CDR3 sequence is 12 residues long. J gave up 5 bases and V 6 bases, and 6 bases lay outside the gene matches. The input for sequencing was whole blood, taken in connection with sensitization to the hapten diphenylcyclopropenone (DPC). The sequence came from a woman in her fifties or sixties with alopecia areata. Some clones in this sample may be carry-over from other donors' samples. This chain joins TRBV29-1 and TRBJ2-7, with TRBD1 identical over 8 bases. CDR3 bases: TGCAGCGTCGCCGACAGGGGACACGAGCAGTACTTC. It encodes CSVADRGHEQYF.